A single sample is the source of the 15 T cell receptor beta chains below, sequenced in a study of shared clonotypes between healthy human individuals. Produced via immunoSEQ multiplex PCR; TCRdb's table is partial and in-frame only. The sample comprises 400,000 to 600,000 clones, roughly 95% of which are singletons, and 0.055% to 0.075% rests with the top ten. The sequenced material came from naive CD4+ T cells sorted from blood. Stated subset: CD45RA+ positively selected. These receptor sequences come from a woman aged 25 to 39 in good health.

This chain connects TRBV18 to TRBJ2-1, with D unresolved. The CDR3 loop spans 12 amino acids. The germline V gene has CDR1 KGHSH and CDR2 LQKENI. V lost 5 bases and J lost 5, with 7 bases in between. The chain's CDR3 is CASSRANNEQFF. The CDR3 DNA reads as TGTGCCAGCTCAAGAGCGAACAATGAGCAGTTCTTC.

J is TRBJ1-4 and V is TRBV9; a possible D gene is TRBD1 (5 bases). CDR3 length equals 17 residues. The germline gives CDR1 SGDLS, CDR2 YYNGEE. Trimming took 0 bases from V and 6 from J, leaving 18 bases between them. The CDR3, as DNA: TGTGCCAGCAGCGTAGGGGTCTCCGGAGGGGCTGATGAAAAACTGTTTTTT. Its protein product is CASSVGVSGGADEKLFF. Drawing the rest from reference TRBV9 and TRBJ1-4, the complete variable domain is DSGVTQTPKHLITATGQRVTLRCSPRSGDLSVYWYQQSLDQGLQFLIQYYNGEERAKGNILERFSAQQFPDLHSELNLSSLELGDSALYFCASSVGVSGGADEKLFFGSGTQLSVL.

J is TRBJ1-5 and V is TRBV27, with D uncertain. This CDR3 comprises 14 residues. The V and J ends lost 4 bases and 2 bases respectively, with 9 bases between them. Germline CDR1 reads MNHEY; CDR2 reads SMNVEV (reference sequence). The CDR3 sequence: CASSSSRGNQPQHF. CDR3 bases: TGTGCCAGCAGTTCTTCCCGGGGCAATCAGCCCCAGCATTTT.

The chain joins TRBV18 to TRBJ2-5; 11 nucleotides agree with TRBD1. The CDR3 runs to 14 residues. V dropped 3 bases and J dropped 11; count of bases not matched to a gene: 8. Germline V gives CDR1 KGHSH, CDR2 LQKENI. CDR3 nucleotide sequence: TGTGCCAGCTCACCGGGACAGGGGGAAGGTGAGCAGTACTTC. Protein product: CASSPGQGEGEQYF.

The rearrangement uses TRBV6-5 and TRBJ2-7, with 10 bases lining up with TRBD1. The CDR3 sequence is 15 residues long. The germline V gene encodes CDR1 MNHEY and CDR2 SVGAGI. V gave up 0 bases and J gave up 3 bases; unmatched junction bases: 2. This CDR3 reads CASSYSWTGGYEQYF. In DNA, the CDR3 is TGTGCCAGCAGTTACTCCTGGACAGGGGGCTACGAGCAGTACTTC.

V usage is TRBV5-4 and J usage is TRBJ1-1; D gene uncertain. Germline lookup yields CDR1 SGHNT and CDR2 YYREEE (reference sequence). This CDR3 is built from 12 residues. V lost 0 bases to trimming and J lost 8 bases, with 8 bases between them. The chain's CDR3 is CASSLASEEAFF. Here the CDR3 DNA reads TGTGCCAGCAGCTTGGCTTCGGAAGAAGCTTTCTTT.

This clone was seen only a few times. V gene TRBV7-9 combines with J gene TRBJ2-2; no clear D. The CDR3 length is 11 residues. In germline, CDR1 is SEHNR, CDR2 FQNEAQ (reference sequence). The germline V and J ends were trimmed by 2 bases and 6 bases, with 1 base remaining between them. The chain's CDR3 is CASSLPGELFF. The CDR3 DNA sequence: TGTGCCAGCAGCTTACCCGGGGAGCTGTTTTTT.

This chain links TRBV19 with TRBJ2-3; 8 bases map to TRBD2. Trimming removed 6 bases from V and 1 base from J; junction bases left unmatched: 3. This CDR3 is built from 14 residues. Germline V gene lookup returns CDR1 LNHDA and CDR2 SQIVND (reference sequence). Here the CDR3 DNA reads TGTGCCAGTAGGGTAGCGGGACGCACAGATACGCAGTATTTT. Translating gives CASRVAGRTDTQYF.

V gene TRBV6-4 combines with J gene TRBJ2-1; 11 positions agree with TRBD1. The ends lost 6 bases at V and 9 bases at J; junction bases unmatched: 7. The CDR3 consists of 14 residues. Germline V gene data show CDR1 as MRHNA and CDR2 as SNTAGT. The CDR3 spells CASSSGTGGSEQFF. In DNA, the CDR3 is TGTGCCAGCAGCTCCGGGACAGGGGGTAGTGAGCAGTTCTTC.

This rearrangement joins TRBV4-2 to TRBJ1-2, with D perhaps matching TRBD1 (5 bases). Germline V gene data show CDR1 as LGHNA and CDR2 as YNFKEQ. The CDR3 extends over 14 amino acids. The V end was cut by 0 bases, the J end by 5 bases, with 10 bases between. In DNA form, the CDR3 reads TGTGCCAGCAGCCAAGACAGGGTCTCGTATGGCTACACCTTC. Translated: CASSQDRVSYGYTF.

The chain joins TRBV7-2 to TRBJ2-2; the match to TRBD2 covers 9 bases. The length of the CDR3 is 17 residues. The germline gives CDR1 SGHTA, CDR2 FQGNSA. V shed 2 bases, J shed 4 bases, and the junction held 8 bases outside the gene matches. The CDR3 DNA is TGTGCCAGCAGCTTAAATCCGGGACTAGCCGGCACCGGGGAGCTGTTTTTT. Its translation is CASSLNPGLAGTGELFF. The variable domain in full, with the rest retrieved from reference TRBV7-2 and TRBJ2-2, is GAGVSQSPSNKVTEKGKDVELRCDPISGHTALYWYRQSLGQGLEFLIYFQGNSAPDKSGLPSDRFSAERTGGSVSTLTIQRTQQEDSAVYLCASSLNPGLAGTGELFFGEGSRLTVL.

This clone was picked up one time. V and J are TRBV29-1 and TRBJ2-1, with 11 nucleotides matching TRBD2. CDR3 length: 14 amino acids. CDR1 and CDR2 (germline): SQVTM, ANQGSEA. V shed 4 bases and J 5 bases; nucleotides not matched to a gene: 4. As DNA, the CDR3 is TGCAGCGTTGGTAGGACTAGCGGGCACAATGAGCAGTTCTTC. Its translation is CSVGRTSGHNEQFF.

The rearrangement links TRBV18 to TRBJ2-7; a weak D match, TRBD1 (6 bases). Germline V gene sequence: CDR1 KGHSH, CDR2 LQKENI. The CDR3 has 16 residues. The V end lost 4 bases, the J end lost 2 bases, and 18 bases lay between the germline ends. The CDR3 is CASSRGTGRGAYEQYF. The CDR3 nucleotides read TGTGCCAGCTCACGAGGCACAGGGAGAGGGGCCTACGAGCAGTACTTC.

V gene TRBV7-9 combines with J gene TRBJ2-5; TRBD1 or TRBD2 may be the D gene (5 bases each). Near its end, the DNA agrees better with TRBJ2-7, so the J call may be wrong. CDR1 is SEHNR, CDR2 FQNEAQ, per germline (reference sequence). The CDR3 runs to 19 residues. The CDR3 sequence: CASSSGWAGTITTRYEQYF. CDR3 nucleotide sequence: TGTGCCAGCAGCTCGGGCTGGGCAGGGACGATTACTACAAGGTACGAGCAGTACTTC.

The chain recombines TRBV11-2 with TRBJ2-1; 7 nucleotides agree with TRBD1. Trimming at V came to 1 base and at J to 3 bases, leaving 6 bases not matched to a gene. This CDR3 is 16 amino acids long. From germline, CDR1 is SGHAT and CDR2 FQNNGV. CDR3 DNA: TGTGCCAGCAGCTTAGTAGGGGGCAGCGGCTACAATGAGCAGTTCTTC. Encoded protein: CASSLVGGSGYNEQFF.